One T cell receptor beta chain is described in this entry. Its cognate antigen is unknown. The assay was carried out at the deep level. The protocol was immunoSEQ multiplex PCR, while the TCRdb copy is restricted to in-frame clones and leaves out a portion. The table shows over a million clones, with 98% occurring only once. Trimming stripped 6 bases from V and 2 bases from J, with 5 bases between. This CDR3 spans 12 amino acids. From germline, CDR1 is MDHEN and CDR2 SYDVKM. The data belong to a study of shared clonotypes between healthy human individuals. Regarding the study as a whole: Clonotypes not shared had lower generation probabilities than those common to all four donors. Several donors held 5% to 5.5% of naive CD4 clonotypes in common.

The sample consisted of naive CD4+ T cells sorted from blood. Documented subset: CD45RA+ positively selected. The gene calls are TRBV28 and TRBJ1-5; no clear D gene. The source of this sequence is a man aged 25 to 40 in good health. In nucleotides, the CDR3 is TGTGCCAGCAGCGTCCGCAATCAGCCCCAGCATTTT. Residues: CASSVRNQPQHF.